Here is one T cell receptor beta chain with its context. The antigen is unknown. TCRbeta libraries were built with three rounds of nested PCR, modified from ARM-PCR. Using its own MiXCR run on the multiplex PCR reads, TCRdb lists one record per CDR3 protein. Among more than 85,000 distinct CDR3 sequences listed, over 70% were seen once. The entry originates in a study of tumor and adjacent non-tumor tissue in lung cancer. This CDR3 has 13 residues. CDR1 and CDR2 (germline): MNHEY, SVGEGT. Trimming took off 6 bases at V and 11 bases at J, with 17 bases between the two ends. The study, taken as a whole, reports: Normal lung showed higher cumulative top 100 clone frequency than tumor.

This sample's RNA came from whole unsorted tissue. Donors were chemotherapy-naive, newly diagnosed lung cancer surgical patients in China, August–November 2014. Source material: lung tumor tissue. The gene calls are TRBV6-2 or TRBV6-3 and TRBJ2-1, with D uncertain. The clonotype comes from an older man with non-small cell lung cancer. CDR3 in amino acids: CASSPKGKGKQFF. CDR3 in DNA: TGTGCCAGCAGCCCTAAAGGGAAGGGTAAGCAGTTCTTC.